This T cell receptor (beta chain) was profiled in a study of cytomegalovirus exposure and HLA in healthy donors. The study ran its PCR with 60 Vbeta and 13 Jbeta primers. Method: immunoSEQ multiplex PCR; TCRdb's copy keeps in-frame clones and lacks some. The sample comprises about 160,000 clones, 60% to 80% of which are singletons, and about 4.7% rests with the top ten. The CDR3 has 18 amino acids. J lost 5 bases, V lost 4 bases, and 14 bases had no gene match. CDR1 is MGHRA and CDR2 is YSYEKL in the germline V gene. Findings and caveats of the study: The study reported that TCR beta sequences accurately predicted HLA-A and HLA-B alleles in most subjects. When presence/absence was analysed, sequencing depth was taken to be roughly uniform across donors.

On this clone itself: The antigen remains undetermined.

Material for sequencing was PBMCs. This sequence was found in a man aged 18 to 29 in good health and CMV-seropositive. The rearrangement links TRBV4-1 to TRBJ2-5, with 12 nucleotides matching TRBD2. CDR3 amino acids: CASSPVLASGGAGETQYF. CDR3 sequence (DNA): TGCGCCAGCAGCCCAGTCTTGGCTAGCGGGGGGGCGGGTGAGACCCAGTACTTC.